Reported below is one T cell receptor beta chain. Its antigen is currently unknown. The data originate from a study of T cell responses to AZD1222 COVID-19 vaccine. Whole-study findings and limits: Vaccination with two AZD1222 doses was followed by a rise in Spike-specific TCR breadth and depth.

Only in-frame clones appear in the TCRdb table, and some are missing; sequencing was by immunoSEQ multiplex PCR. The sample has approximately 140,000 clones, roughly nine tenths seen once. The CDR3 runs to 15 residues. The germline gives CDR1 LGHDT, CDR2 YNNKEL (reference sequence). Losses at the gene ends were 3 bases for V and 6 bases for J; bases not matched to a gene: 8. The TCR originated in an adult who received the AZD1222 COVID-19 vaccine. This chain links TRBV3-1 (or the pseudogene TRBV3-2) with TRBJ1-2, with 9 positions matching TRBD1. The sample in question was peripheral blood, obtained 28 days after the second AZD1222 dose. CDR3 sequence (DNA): TGTGCCAGCAGCCACATGACCGGGACAGGGAATGGCTACACCTTC. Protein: CASSHMTGTGNGYTF.